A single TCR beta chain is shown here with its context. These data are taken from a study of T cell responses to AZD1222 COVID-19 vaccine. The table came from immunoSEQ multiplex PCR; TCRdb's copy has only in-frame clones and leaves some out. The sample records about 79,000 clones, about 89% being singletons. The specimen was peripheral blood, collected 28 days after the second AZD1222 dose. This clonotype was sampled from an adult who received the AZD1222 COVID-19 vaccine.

CDR3 region: CAISESKGLAGNTIYF. CDR3 nucleotide sequence: TGTGCCATCAGTGAGTCTAAGGGGCTTGCTGGAAACACCATATATTTT. This chain joins TRBV10-3 and TRBJ1-3, with D tentatively TRBD1 (5 bases). Germline CDR1 ENHRY, CDR2 SYGVKD. The CDR3 spans 16 residues. The V end was cut by 0 bases, the J end by 2 bases, with 11 bases between.